The next 30 T cell receptor beta chains were all read from a single sample in a study of blood T cell repertoires in COVID-19. Only in-frame clones appear in the TCRdb table, and some are missing; sequencing was by immunoSEQ multiplex PCR. The sample holds roughly 230,000 clones, over 80% seen once. Sequencing input: peripheral blood. The receptors were sampled from a man in his forties with acute or convalescent COVID-19.

The chain uses TRBV7-2 and TRBJ2-2; 7 bases are a match to TRBD1. V lost 6 bases and J lost 6; bases outside the gene matches: 7. There are 14 residues in the CDR3. The germline gives CDR1 SGHTA, CDR2 FQGNSA. CDR3: CASSLIGTAGELFF. As DNA, the CDR3 is TGTGCCAGCAGTCTTATTGGGACAGCCGGGGAGCTGTTTTTT.

This chain joins TRBV30 and TRBJ2-5, with unresolved D. This CDR3 has 12 residues. With 5 bases removed from V and 7 bases from J, the gap between germline ends came to 14 bases. The germline V gene encodes CDR1 GTSNPN and CDR2 SVGIG (reference sequence). The CDR3 sequence is CAWSTRAGTQYF. CDR3 sequence (DNA): TGTGCCTGGTCCACCCGAGCCGGGACCCAGTACTTC.

The chain joins TRBV4-2 to TRBJ1-5, with TRBD1 as a possible D gene (5 bases). V was trimmed by 0 bases and J by 1 base, leaving 13 bases between them. The CDR3 is made up of 17 amino acids. Germline CDR1 reads LGHNA; CDR2 reads YNFKEQ. The CDR3 DNA reads as TGTGCCAGCAGCCAAGATTTCACGGGGGTGAGCAATCAGCCCCAGCATTTT. It specifies CASSQDFTGVSNQPQHF.

The rearrangement joins TRBV4-1 to TRBJ2-2; 11 nucleotides agree with TRBD2. The CDR3 is 15 residues long. The germline V gene encodes CDR1 MGHRA and CDR2 YSYEKL. V lost 2 bases to trimming and J lost 7 bases; unmatched junction nucleotides: 3. The CDR3 loop reads CASSQLAGGIGELFF. CDR3 nucleotide sequence: TGCGCCAGCAGCCAATTAGCGGGAGGGATCGGGGAGCTGTTTTTT.

This clone was counted between two and nine times. The V call is TRBV28, the J call TRBJ2-5, with TRBD2 matching over 8 bases. Losses at the gene ends were 3 bases for V and 5 bases for J; bases not matched to a gene: 8. The germline V gene encodes CDR1 MDHEN and CDR2 SYDVKM. The CDR3 contains 15 residues. The DNA of the CDR3 is TGTGCCAGCAGTTTGCCAAGCGGGAGAAGTGAGACCCAGTACTTC. Translated: CASSLPSGRSETQYF.

DNA for the CDR3: TGTGCCAGCGGAACGGGCGGGAGGGCCGGGGAGCTGTTTTTT. Protein: CASGTGGRAGELFF. The V and J genes are TRBV6-5 and TRBJ2-2; 9 positions match TRBD2. CDR1 is MNHEY and CDR2 is SVGAGI in the germline V gene. CDR3 length: 14 amino acids. The V gene end was trimmed by 8 bases and the J gene end by 6 bases; junction bases not matched to a gene: 7.

The CDR3 DNA is TGTGCCAGCAGCCAGACCGGGTACGAGCAGTACTTC. It is translated as CASSQTGYEQYF. The rearrangement links TRBV4-2 to TRBJ2-7; no reliable D call. The V end was cut by 3 bases, the J end by 4 bases, with 7 bases between. CDR1 is LGHNA, CDR2 YNFKEQ, per germline. The CDR3 runs 12 residues.

The chain combines TRBV7-2 with TRBJ1-3; D may be TRBD1 (5 bases). The CDR3 is 15 amino acids. V lost 6 bases to trimming and J lost 2 bases, with 14 bases between them. From germline, CDR1 is SGHTA and CDR2 FQGNSA. CDR3 bases: TGTGCCAGCAGTTGGGGACGGGGGGCTGGAAACACCATATATTTT. This gives the protein CASSWGRGAGNTIYF.

The rearrangement uses TRBV6-5 and TRBJ1-3; no definite D call. There are 13 residues in the CDR3. V lost 7 bases and J 4 bases, leaving 11 bases between the germline ends. Germline V gives CDR1 MNHEY, CDR2 SVGAGI. The CDR3 reads CASTRASGNTIYF. In DNA form, the CDR3 reads TGTGCCAGCACCCGCGCCTCAGGAAACACCATATATTTT.

The chain's CDR3 is CASQVGYEQYF. In DNA form, the CDR3 reads TGTGCCAGCCAGGTTGGTTACGAGCAGTACTTC. The chain is built from TRBV19 and TRBJ2-7; no reliable D call. Trimming took 9 bases from V and 4 from J, leaving 10 bases between them. The CDR3 contains 11 residues. Germline CDR1 LNHDA, CDR2 SQIVND (reference sequence).

V and J are TRBV9 and TRBJ2-7, with 7 positions matching TRBD1. The CDR3 sequence is 14 residues long. Trimming took 2 bases from V and 3 from J; bases not matched to a gene: 5. Germline values: CDR1 SGDLS, CDR2 YYNGEE. The CDR3 spells CASSVGTELYEQYF. The CDR3 DNA reads as TGTGCCAGCAGCGTTGGGACAGAGCTCTACGAGCAGTACTTC.

This clone was counted once. The chain combines TRBV5-6 with TRBJ1-2, with 12 bases lining up with TRBD1. The CDR3 spans 16 residues. Germline CDR1 and CDR2: SGHDT and YYEEEE. The V and J ends lost 4 bases and 5 bases, in that order; junction bases with no gene match: 9. The CDR3 spells CASSPGQGANWYGYTF. In nucleotides, the CDR3 is TGTGCCAGCAGCCCGGGACAGGGGGCAAATTGGTATGGCTACACCTTC.

The genes are TRBV4-2 and TRBJ1-5; D gene ambiguous. CDR1 and CDR2 from the germline V gene are LGHNA and YNFKEQ. The ends were cut back, 0 bases at V and 5 bases at J, with 8 bases in the middle. CDR3 length: 14 amino acids. CDR3 protein: CASSQDPGDQPQHF. CDR3 in DNA: TGTGCCAGCAGCCAAGATCCGGGTGATCAGCCCCAGCATTTT.

This chain joins TRBV7-2 and TRBJ1-1, with D perhaps matching TRBD1 (5 bases). V lost 5 bases and J 0 bases, leaving 7 bases between the germline ends. Germline CDR1 reads SGHTA; CDR2 reads FQGNSA. This CDR3 comprises 13 residues. CDR3 region: CASSPTVNTEAFF. DNA of the CDR3: TGTGCCAGCAGCCCGACAGTGAACACTGAAGCTTTCTTT. Full variable domain (outside the CDR3, taken from reference TRBV7-2 and TRBJ1-1): GAGVSQSPSNKVTEKGKDVELRCDPISGHTALYWYRQSLGQGLEFLIYFQGNSAPDKSGLPSDRFSAERTGGSVSTLTIQRTQQEDSAVYLCASSPTVNTEAFFGQGTRLTVV.

The V call is TRBV7-2, the J call TRBJ1-1; 8 bases are shared with TRBD1. Unmatched junction bases numbered 6, after V lost 3 bases and J lost 6 bases. Looked up from germline, CDR1 is SGHTA and CDR2 is FQGNSA. The CDR3 length is 14 residues. Here the CDR3 DNA reads TGTGCCAGCAGCTTGGGACAGGTTAAGCCTGAAGCTTTCTTT. This gives the protein CASSLGQVKPEAFF.

The V call is TRBV19, the J call TRBJ1-5; weak D call: TRBD1 (5 bases). Trimming took 3 bases from V and 6 from J, leaving 18 bases between them. The CDR3 runs to 16 residues. The germline V gene encodes CDR1 LNHDA and CDR2 SQIVND (reference sequence). The CDR3 reads CASSIRFRGFGQPQHF. The DNA for the CDR3 is TGTGCCAGTAGTATTCGTTTTCGGGGGTTCGGTCAGCCCCAGCATTTT.

In its sample, this clone was seen once. This rearrangement joins TRBV7-6 to TRBJ1-1; possible D gene TRBD1, 6 bases. Germline loops: CDR1 SGHVS, CDR2 FNYEAQ. This CDR3 has 17 amino acids. V was cut by 5 bases and J by 0 bases, with 19 bases left in between. In DNA form, the CDR3 reads TGTGCCAGCAGCCCGAGCGGGGGGGCGAGAATGAACACTGAAGCTTTCTTT. It specifies CASSPSGGARMNTEAFF. Complete variable domain (other parts from reference TRBV7-6 and TRBJ1-1): GAGVSQSPRYKVTKRGQDVALRCDPISGHVSLYWYRQALGQGPEFLTYFNYEAQQDKSGLPNDRFSAERPEGSISTLTIQRTEQRDSAMYRCASSPSGGARMNTEAFFGQGTRLTVV.

The chain recombines TRBV19 with TRBJ1-3; 9 positions agree with TRBD1. Germline values: CDR1 LNHDA, CDR2 SQIVND (reference sequence). The V and J ends lost 7 bases and 4 bases, in that order; junction bases with no gene match: 5. CDR3 length equals 14 residues. DNA of the CDR3: TGTGCCAGTACCATAGGGACAGGGGGAAACACCATATATTTT. Amino acids: CASTIGTGGNTIYF.

CDR3 residues: CASSTQAGGRNSPLHF. For the CDR3, the DNA is TGTGCCAGTAGTACCCAGGCAGGCGGGAGGAATTCACCCCTCCACTTT. The chain combines TRBV19 with TRBJ1-6; unclear D gene. Trimming took 4 bases from V and 7 from J, leaving 17 bases between them. The CDR3 sequence is 16 residues long. CDR1 LNHDA and CDR2 SQIVND come from the germline V gene (reference sequence).

This chain links TRBV2 with TRBJ1-2, with D perhaps matching TRBD1 (5 bases). This CDR3 has 14 residues. In germline, CDR1 is SNHLY, CDR2 FYNNEI. V was pared by 6 bases and J by 2 bases, with 13 bases between. CDR3 nucleotides: TGTGCCAGCAGCCCACCGACAGAAAACTATGGCTACACCTTC. Protein: CASSPPTENYGYTF.

The chain has TRBV19 and TRBJ1-5; TRBD1 matches 8 bases. There are 17 residues in the CDR3. Germline lookup yields CDR1 LNHDA and CDR2 SQIVND (reference sequence). J lost 7 bases, V lost 4 bases, and 15 bases had no gene match. The CDR3 DNA reads as TGTGCCAGTAGTACAGAAACCCCTGACAGGGGCGGGCAGCCCCAGCATTTT. The encoded protein is CASSTETPDRGGQPQHF.

This sequence joins TRBV6-5 and TRBJ1-5; D remains unclear. Germline V gene sequence: CDR1 MNHEY, CDR2 SVGAGI. The CDR3 extends over 13 amino acids. The V gene lost 3 bases and the J gene lost 7 bases, with 10 bases spanning the gap. The CDR3 is CASSYRRAQPQHF. The CDR3, as DNA: TGTGCCAGCAGTTATAGGAGGGCCCAGCCCCAGCATTTT.

The chain uses TRBV5-1 and TRBJ2-1; D is uncertain. The CDR3 spans 15 residues. With 3 bases removed from V and 2 bases from J, the gap between germline ends came to 12 bases. Germline assignment: CDR1 SGHRS and CDR2 YFSETQ. CDR3 sequence: CASSSRYGPYNEQFF. The CDR3 region has the DNA TGCGCCAGCAGCTCGAGGTATGGCCCCTACAATGAGCAGTTCTTC.

CDR3 loop: CASSPTGADRNQPQHF. Written as DNA, the CDR3 is TGTGCCAGCTCCCCGACAGGGGCGGATCGCAATCAGCCCCAGCATTTT. The chain is built from TRBV18 and TRBJ1-5; 8 bases are a match to TRBD1. There are 16 residues in the CDR3. V lost 6 bases to trimming and J lost 2 bases; unmatched junction nucleotides: 9. The germline V gene has CDR1 KGHSH and CDR2 LQKENI.

V is TRBV12-3 or TRBV12-4 and J is TRBJ1-6, with no clear D. The CDR3 has 13 residues. V gave up 7 bases and J gave up 8 bases, with 12 bases separating them. CDR3 DNA sequence: TGTGCCAGCACTCTAAATCCCGATTCACCCCTCCACTTT. Amino acids: CASTLNPDSPLHF.

The chain carries TRBV3-1 (or the pseudogene TRBV3-2) and TRBJ1-2; TRBD1 is a possible D gene (6 bases). The V and J ends lost 0 bases and 4 bases respectively, with 15 bases between them. The CDR3 has 16 residues. From germline, CDR1 is LGHDT and CDR2 YNNKEL (reference sequence). The CDR3 spells CASSQDPFRGSYGYTF. CDR3 bases: TGTGCCAGCAGCCAAGATCCATTCAGGGGTTCCTATGGCTACACCTTC.

The chain employs TRBV19 and TRBJ2-5; tentative D call: TRBD2 (6 bases). The CDR3 extends over 17 amino acids. Trimming removed 4 bases at V and 2 bases at J, with 20 bases between. Germline CDR1 reads LNHDA; CDR2 reads SQIVND (reference sequence). CDR3 DNA sequence: TGTGCCAGTAGTAGAGTGGGAGATAGCGGTGAACAAGAGACCCAGTACTTC. Residues: CASSRVGDSGEQETQYF.

This chain joins TRBV12-5 and TRBJ1-5; tentative D call: TRBD1 (6 bases). Trimming stripped 5 bases from V and 3 bases from J, with 11 bases between. This CDR3 has 14 residues. Germline V lookup: CDR1 LGHNT, CDR2 FRNRAP. CDR3 loop: CASGTGHSNQPQHF. CDR3 in DNA: TGTGCTAGTGGTACGGGACACTCCAATCAGCCCCAGCATTTT.

The chain couples TRBV11-2 to TRBJ2-5, with D perhaps TRBD2 (5 bases). The V gene's germline CDR1 is SGHAT and CDR2 FQNNGV. This CDR3 is built from 15 residues. V lost 3 bases and J 1 base, leaving 12 bases between the germline ends. Written as DNA, the CDR3 is TGTGCCAGCAGCTTCGCCCGGGGTTTCCAAGAGACCCAGTACTTC. It specifies CASSFARGFQETQYF.

The rearrangement links TRBV19 to TRBJ1-2; D is unclear. CDR1 and CDR2 from the germline V gene are LNHDA and SQIVND (reference sequence). The CDR3 runs 12 residues. V lost 4 bases, J lost 3 bases, and 6 bases lay in between. The DNA for the CDR3 is TGTGCCAGTAGTACCGGAGACTATGGCTACACCTTC. It is translated as CASSTGDYGYTF.